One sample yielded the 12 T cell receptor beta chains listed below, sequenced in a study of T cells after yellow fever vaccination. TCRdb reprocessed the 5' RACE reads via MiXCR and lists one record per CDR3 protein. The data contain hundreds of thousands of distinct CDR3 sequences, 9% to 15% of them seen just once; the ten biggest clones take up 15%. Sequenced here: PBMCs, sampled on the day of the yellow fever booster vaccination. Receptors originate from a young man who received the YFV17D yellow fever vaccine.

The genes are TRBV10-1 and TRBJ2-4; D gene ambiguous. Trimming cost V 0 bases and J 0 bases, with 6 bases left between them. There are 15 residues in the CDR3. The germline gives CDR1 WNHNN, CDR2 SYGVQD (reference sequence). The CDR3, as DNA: TGCGCCAGCAGTGAGTCGACGGGAGCCAAAAACATTCAGTACTTC. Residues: CASSESTGAKNIQYF.

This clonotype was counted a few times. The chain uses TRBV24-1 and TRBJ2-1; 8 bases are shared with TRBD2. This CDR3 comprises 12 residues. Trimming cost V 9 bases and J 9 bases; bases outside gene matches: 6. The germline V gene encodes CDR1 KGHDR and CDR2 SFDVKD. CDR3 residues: CATGGLDGEQFF. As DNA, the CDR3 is TGTGCCACCGGGGGACTAGATGGTGAGCAGTTCTTC.

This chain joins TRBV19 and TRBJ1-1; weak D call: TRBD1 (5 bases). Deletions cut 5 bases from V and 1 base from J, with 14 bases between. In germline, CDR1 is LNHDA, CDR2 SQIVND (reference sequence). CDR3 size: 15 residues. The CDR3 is CASSGDRPPNTEAFF. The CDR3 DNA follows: TGTGCCAGTAGTGGAGACAGACCCCCGAACACTGAAGCTTTCTTT. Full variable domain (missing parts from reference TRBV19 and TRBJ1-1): DGGITQSPKYLFRKEGQNVTLSCEQNLNHDAMYWYRQDPGQGLRLIYYSQIVNDFQKGDIAEGYSVSREKKESFPLTVTSAQKNPTAFYLCASSGDRPPNTEAFFGQGTRLTVV.

In nucleotides, the CDR3 is TGCGCCAGCAGCTCGGACAGGGTCGCAGATACGCAGTATTTT. Translating it yields CASSSDRVADTQYF. The chain is built from TRBV5-1 and TRBJ2-3; TRBD1 matches at 8 bases. Germline values: CDR1 SGHRS, CDR2 YFSETQ. This CDR3 contains 14 residues. Losses at the gene ends were 3 bases for V and 4 bases for J; bases not matched to a gene: 4.

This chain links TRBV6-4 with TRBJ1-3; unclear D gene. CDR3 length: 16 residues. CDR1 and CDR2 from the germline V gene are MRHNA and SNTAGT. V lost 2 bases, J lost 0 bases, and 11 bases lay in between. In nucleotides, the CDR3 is TGTGCCAGCAGTGACAGCCCGCGCTCCTCTGGAAACACCATATATTTT. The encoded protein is CASSDSPRSSGNTIYF.

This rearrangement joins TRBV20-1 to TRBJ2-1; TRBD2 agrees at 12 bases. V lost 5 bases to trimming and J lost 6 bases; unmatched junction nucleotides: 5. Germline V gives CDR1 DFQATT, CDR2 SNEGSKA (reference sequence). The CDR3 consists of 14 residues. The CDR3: CSAPETSGSNEQFF. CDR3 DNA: TGCAGTGCTCCGGAGACTAGCGGGAGCAATGAGCAGTTCTTC.

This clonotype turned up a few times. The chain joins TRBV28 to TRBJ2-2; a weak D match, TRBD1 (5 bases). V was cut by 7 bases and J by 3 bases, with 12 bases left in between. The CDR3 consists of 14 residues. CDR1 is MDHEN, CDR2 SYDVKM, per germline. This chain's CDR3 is CASTGPMHTGELFF. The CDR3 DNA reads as TGTGCCAGCACAGGGCCGATGCACACCGGGGAGCTGTTTTTT. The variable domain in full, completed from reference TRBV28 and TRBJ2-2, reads DVKVTQSSRYLVKRTGEKVFLECVQDMDHENMFWYRQDPGLGLRLIYFSYDVKMKEKGDIPEGYSVSREKKERFSLILESASTNQTSMYLCASTGPMHTGELFFGEGSRLTVL.

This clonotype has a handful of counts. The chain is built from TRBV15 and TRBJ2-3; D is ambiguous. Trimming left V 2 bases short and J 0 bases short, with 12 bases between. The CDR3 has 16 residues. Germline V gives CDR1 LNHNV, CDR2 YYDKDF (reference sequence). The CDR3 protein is CATSRTPPGSTDTQYF. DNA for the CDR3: TGTGCCACCAGCAGAACACCCCCGGGTAGCACAGATACGCAGTATTTT.

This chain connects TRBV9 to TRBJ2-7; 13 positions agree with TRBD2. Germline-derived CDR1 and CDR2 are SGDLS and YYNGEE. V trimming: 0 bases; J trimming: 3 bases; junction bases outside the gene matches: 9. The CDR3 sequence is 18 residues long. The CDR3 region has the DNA TGTGCCAGCAGCGTAGAGAGTAGGGGACTAGCGGGGTTCTACGAGCAGTACTTC. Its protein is CASSVESRGLAGFYEQYF.

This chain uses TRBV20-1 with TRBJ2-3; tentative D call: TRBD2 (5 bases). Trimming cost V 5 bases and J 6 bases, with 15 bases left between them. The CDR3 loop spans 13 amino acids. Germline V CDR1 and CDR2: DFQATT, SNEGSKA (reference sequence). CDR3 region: CSAQDSPGDTQYF. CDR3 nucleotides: TGCAGTGCTCAGGACTCTCCCGGGGATACGCAGTATTTT.

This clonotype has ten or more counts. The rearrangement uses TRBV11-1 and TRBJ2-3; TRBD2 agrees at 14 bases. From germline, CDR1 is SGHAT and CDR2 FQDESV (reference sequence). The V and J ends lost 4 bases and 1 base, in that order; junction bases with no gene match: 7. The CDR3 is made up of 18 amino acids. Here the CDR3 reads CASSSGLAGVPRTDTQYF. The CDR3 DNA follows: TGTGCCAGCAGCTCGGGACTAGCGGGAGTTCCACGCACAGATACGCAGTATTTT.

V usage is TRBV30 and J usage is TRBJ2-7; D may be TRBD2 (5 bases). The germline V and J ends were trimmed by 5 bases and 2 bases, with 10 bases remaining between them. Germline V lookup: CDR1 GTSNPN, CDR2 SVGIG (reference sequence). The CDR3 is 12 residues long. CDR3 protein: CAWARGPYEQYF. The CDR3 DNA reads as TGTGCCTGGGCCCGGGGTCCCTACGAGCAGTACTTC.